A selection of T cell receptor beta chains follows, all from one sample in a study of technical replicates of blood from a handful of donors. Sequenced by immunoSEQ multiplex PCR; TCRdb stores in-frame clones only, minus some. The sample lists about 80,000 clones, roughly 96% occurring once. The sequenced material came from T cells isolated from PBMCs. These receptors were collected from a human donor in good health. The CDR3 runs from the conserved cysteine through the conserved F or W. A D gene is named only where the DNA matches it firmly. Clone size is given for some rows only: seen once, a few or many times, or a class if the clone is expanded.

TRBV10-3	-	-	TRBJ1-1	TGTGCCATCAGAGGAGGGGACGGCACTGAAGCTTTCTTT	CAIRGGDGTEAFF
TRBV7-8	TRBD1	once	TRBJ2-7	TGTGCCAGCAGTTATTCGGGACAGCCCTACGAGCAGTACTTC	CASSYSGQPYEQYF
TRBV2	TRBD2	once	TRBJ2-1	TGTGCCAGCAGCCTAAGGACGGTAGCGGGAGGGCCGCAGTTCTTC	CASSLRTVAGGPQFF
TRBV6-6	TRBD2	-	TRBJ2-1	TGTGCCAGCAGTTCCTACACGACTAGCGCGTACAATGAGCAGTTCTTC	CASSSYTTSAYNEQFF
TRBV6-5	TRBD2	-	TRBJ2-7	TGTGCCAGCAGTTTTGCTAGCGGGATACACTACGAGCAGTACTTC	CASSFASGIHYEQYF
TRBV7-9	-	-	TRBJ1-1	TGTGCCAGCAGTCCGGAGACTGCAGGGCAGAAGAACACTGAAGCTTTCTTT	CASSPETAGQKNTEAFF
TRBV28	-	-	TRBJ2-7	TGTGCCAGCAGTTTTGTGGGAGGACCCTACGAGCAGTACTTC	CASSFVGGPYEQYF
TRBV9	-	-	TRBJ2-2	TGTGCCAGCAGCGTGTATTTCGGGGAGCTGTTTTTT	CASSVYFGELFF
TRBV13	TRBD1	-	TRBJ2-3	TGTGCCAGCAGCTCGCCCGGGACAGGGGTCCCAGATACGCAGTATTTT	CASSSPGTGVPDTQYF
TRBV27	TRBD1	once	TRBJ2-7	TGTGCCAGCAGTTTATCGAGACAGGGTGGTTACGAGCAGTACTTC	CASSLSRQGGYEQYF
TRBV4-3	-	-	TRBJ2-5	TGCGCCAGCAGCCCGCGATGGGCTGGAGAGACCCAGTACTTC	CASSPRWAGETQYF
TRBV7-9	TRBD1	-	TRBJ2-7	TGTGCCAGCACCGTTGAACAGGGGGCGTCCTACGAGCAGTACTTC	CASTVEQGASYEQYF
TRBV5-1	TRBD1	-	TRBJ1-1	TGCGCCAGCAGCAGGACAGGGGAGTTGAACACTGAAGCTTTCTTT	CASSRTGELNTEAFF
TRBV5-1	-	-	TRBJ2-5	TGCGCCAGCAGCTTGGAGGGAGCGCCTCAAGAGACCCAGTACTTC	CASSLEGAPQETQYF
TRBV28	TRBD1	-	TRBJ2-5	TGTGCCAGCAGTACAAGGACAGGACAAGAGACCCAGTACTTC	CASSTRTGQETQYF
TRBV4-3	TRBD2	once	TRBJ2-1	TGCGCCAGCAGCCAAGTCGTGAGACTAGCGGAGCAGTTCTTC	CASSQVVRLAEQFF
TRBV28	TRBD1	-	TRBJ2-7	TGTGCCAGCAGTGAAACAACAGGGGCCCTTGTCTACGAGCAGTACTTC	CASSETTGALVYEQYF
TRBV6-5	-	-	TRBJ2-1	TGTGCCAGCAGCCAGGGACTGACCTCCTACAATGAGCAGTTCTTC	CASSQGLTSYNEQFF
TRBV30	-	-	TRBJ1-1	TGTGCCTGGAGTGTACAAAGTAACACTGAAGCTTTCTTT	CAWSVQSNTEAFF
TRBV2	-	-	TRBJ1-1	TGTGCCAGTACTGAGAGCAGGGGAGGGACTGAAGCTTTCTTT	CASTESRGGTEAFF
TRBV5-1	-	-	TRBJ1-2	TGCGCCAGCAGCCTAATTAATCAGACAGGCTCTCGGATCTATGGCTACACCTTC	CASSLINQTGSRIYGYTF
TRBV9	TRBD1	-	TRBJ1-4	TGTGCCAGCAGCGGAGGGGACAGGGAGCTAGGAGCTAATGAAAAACTGTTTTTT	CASSGGDRELGANEKLFF
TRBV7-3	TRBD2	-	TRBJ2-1	TGTGCCAGCCGACTAGCGGGAGAGGAGGAGCAGTTCTTC	CASRLAGEEEQFF
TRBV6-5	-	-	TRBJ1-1	TGTGCCAGCAGCCCTTACAGGGAGCGCACTGAAGCTTTCTTT	CASSPYRERTEAFF
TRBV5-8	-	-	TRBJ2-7	TGTGCCTCCACAGGGGGGGAGTCCTACGAGCAGTACTTC	CASTGGESYEQYF
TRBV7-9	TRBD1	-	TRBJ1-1	TGTGCCAGCAGCCTAGGACAGGGTTACACTGAAGCTTTCTTT	CASSLGQGYTEAFF
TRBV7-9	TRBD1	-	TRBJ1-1	TGTGCCAGCAGCCTAACAGGGGAGGCTTTCTTT	CASSLTGEAFF
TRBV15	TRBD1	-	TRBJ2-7	TGTGCCACCGGACAGGGCTACGAGCAGTACTTC	CATGQGYEQYF
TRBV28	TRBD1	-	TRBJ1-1	TGTGCCAGCAGTAAAGCAGGGGGGAACACTGAAGCTTTCTTT	CASSKAGGNTEAFF
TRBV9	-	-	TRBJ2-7	TGTGCCAGCAGCTCCTCTGGGGGCAGGGGCCACCACGAGCAGTACTTC	CASSSSGGRGHHEQYF
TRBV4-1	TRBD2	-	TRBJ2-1	TGCGCCAGCAGCCGGTCAATAGCGGGAGCCTACAATGAGCAGTTCTTC	CASSRSIAGAYNEQFF
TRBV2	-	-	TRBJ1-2	TGTGCCAGCAGTGTGCAGAACAATGGCTACACCTTC	CASSVQNNGYTF
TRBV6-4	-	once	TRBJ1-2	TGTGCCAGCAGCGAACAGGGTTATAACTATGGCTACACCTTC	CASSEQGYNYGYTF
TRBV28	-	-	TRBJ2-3	TGTGCCAGCAGTTTTAGCGGATACACAGATACGCAGTATTTT	CASSFSGYTDTQYF
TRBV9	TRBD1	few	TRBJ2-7	TGTGCCAGCAGCGCGGGACAGGGAGTGGTGGAGGAGCAGTACTTC	CASSAGQGVVEEQYF
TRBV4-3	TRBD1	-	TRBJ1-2	TGCGCCAGCAGCCCGGACAGGGACTATGGCTACACCTTC	CASSPDRDYGYTF
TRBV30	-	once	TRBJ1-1	TGTGCCTGGAGTGGCAGGGCTGAAGCTTTCTTT	CAWSGRAEAFF
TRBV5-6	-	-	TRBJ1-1	TGTGCCAGCAGCTTGCTGGGGGAGGCCACTGAAGCTTTCTTT	CASSLLGEATEAFF
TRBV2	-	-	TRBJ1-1	TGTGCCAGCAGTCCACAGCTACTGAACACTGAAGCTTTCTTT	CASSPQLLNTEAFF
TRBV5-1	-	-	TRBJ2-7	TGCGCCAGCAGCTTGGAACAGCACTACGAGCAGTACTTC	CASSLEQHYEQYF
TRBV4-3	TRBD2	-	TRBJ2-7	TGCGCCAGCAGCCAAGAAGGGCTCGGGCTAGCGGGATTGGGCGAGCAGTACTTC	CASSQEGLGLAGLGEQYF
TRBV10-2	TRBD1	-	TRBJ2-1	TGCGCCATCCCGGGACAGGGTGAAGCTGAGCAGTTCTTC	CAIPGQGEAEQFF
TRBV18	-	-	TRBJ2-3	TGTGCCAGCGTTCAGGGGGATACGCAGTATTTT	CASVQGDTQYF
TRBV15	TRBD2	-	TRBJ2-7	TGTGCCACCAGCAGAGGCCGACTAGCGGGGCCCTACGAGCAGTACTTC	CATSRGRLAGPYEQYF
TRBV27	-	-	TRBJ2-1	TGTGCCAGCAGTCTAGATAGCGGAAACAATGAGCAGTTCTTC	CASSLDSGNNEQFF
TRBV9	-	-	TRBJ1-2	TGTGCCAGCAGCGGCCTCGGGTATGGCTACACCTTC	CASSGLGYGYTF
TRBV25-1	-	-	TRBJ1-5	TGTGCCAGCAGTGGTCAGGGAGGTCAGCCCCAGCATTTT	CASSGQGGQPQHF
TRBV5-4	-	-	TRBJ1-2	TGTGCCAGCAGCAGTACAGCCGGGGGTGGCTACACCTTC	CASSSTAGGGYTF
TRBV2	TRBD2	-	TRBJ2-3	TGTGCCAGCAGTGAAACTAGCGGGAGCACAGATACGCAGTATTTT	CASSETSGSTDTQYF
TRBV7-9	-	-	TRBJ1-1	TGTGCCAGCAGCTTTGCGGTTGGACAGAGTGGTATGAACACTGAAGCTTTCTTT	CASSFAVGQSGMNTEAFF
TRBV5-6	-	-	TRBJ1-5	TGTGCCAGCAGCCTAAGGAGAGGGTCATCACAGCCCCAGCATTTT	CASSLRRGSSQPQHF
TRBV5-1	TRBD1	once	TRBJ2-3	TGCGCCAGCAGCCACGGGACAGGACGTCAAGATACGCAGTATTTT	CASSHGTGRQDTQYF
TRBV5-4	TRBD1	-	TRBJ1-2	TGTGCCAGCAGTGGACAGGGCGGGGGCTACACCTTC	CASSGQGGGYTF
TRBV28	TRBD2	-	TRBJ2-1	TGTGCCAGCAGTTTCCCGGGTAGCGGGAGTCATGAGCAGTTCTTC	CASSFPGSGSHEQFF